This T cell receptor (beta chain) was retrieved from a study of cytomegalovirus exposure and HLA in healthy donors. Findings of the study overall: As was reported, the HLA-A and HLA-B alleles of most subjects were accurately predicted from TCR beta sequences. What a later analysis reportedly showed was that an Asian-associated ancestry cluster had fewer N-insertions than the approximately 700-donor mean. Available immune exposure information was restricted to CMV serostatus only.

13 Jbeta primers and 60 Vbeta primers were used for the PCR. Produced via immunoSEQ multiplex PCR; TCRdb's table is partial and in-frame only. The sample lists some 190,000 clones; roughly 77% were seen once. Losses at the gene ends were 7 bases for V and 5 bases for J; bases not matched to a gene: 7. CDR1 ENHRY and CDR2 SYGVKD come from the germline V gene. The CDR3 loop spans 14 amino acids. Turning to this clone: Its antigen remains unknown.

The rearrangement links TRBV10-3 to TRBJ2-5; 10 nucleotides agree with TRBD2. Sequencing was performed on PBMCs. The clonotype was recovered from a man in his thirties or forties in good health and CMV-seropositive. In DNA, the CDR3 is TGTGCCATCAACAGCGGGAGGGCCGGGGAGACCCAGTACTTC. This gives the protein CAINSGRAGETQYF.